This T cell receptor beta chain was recorded in a study of T cells in Graves' hyperthyroidism and ophthalmopathy. The CDR3 is made up of 15 amino acids. Germline lookup yields CDR1 LNHNV and CDR2 YYDKDF (reference sequence). Trimming removed 0 bases from V and 10 bases from J, with 16 bases in between. The CDR3 regions of TCR beta were amplified from RNA transcripts. First-round RT-PCR with HTBI primers amplified the TCR CDR3 region. TCRdb redid the calling of the multiplex PCR reads with MiXCR, one entry per CDR3 protein. The sample shows some 370,000 distinct CDR3 sequences, approximately 18% of them seen only once. This clonotype was observed at least ten times.

This receptor was taken from a woman in her twenties or thirties with Graves' hyperthyroidism that later progressed to Graves' ophthalmopathy. The chain uses TRBV15 and TRBJ2-1, with D perhaps assigned TRBD1 or TRBD2 (6 bases each). Sequencing input: blood. The CDR3 DNA reads TGTGCCACCAGCAGAGATCGCAGGGCCGGGGGCGAGCAGTTCTTC. Protein: CATSRDRRAGGEQFF.